The present T cell receptor beta chain was sequenced within a study of blood T cell repertoires in COVID-19. Study-level background: PBMCs, B-cell-depleted T cells, or T cells provided the cDNA or gDNA that made up the material.

This CDR3 region has 14 residues. Germline assignment: CDR1 SGHNT and CDR2 YYREEE (reference sequence). Losses at the gene ends were 4 bases for V and 2 bases for J; bases not matched to a gene: 4. Per the authors' pipeline: The authors estimated nucleated cell counts from reference gene primer amplification. Profiled with immunoSEQ multiplex PCR; TCRdb holds only in-frame clones, not every one. From that table come the V and J calls and clone size; the DNA was used to work out D and trimming. Among around 60,000 clones listed, about 90% were seen once. The J gene is TRBJ2-7, the V gene TRBV5-4; TRBD1 aligns across 9 bases. The sequence was obtained from a human donor with active COVID-19. The donor label of this sample is uncertain. Specimen: peripheral blood. DNA for the CDR3: TGTGCCAGCAGCACGACAGGGGGTACCTACGAGCAGTACTTC. Encoded protein: CASSTTGGTYEQYF.